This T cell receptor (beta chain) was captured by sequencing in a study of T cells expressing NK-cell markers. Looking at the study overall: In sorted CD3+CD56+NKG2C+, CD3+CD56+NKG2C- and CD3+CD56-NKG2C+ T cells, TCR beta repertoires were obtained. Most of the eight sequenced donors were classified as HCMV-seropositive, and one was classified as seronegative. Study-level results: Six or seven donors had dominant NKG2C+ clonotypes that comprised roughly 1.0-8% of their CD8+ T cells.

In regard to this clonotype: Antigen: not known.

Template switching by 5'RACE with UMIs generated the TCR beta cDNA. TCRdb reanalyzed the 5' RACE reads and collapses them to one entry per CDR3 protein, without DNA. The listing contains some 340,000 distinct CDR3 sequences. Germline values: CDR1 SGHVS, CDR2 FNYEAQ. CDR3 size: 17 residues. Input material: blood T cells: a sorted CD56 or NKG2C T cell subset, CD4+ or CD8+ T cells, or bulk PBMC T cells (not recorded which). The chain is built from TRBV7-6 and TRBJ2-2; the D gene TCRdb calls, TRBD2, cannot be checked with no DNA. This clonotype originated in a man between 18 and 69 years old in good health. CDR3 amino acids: CASSPLLRIANTGELFF. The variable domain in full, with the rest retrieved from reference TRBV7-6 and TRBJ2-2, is GAGVSQSPRYKVTKRGQDVALRCDPISGHVSLYWYRQALGQGPEFLTYFNYEAQQDKSGLPNDRFSAERPEGSISTLTIQRTEQRDSAMYRCASSPLLRIANTGELFFGEGSRLTVL.